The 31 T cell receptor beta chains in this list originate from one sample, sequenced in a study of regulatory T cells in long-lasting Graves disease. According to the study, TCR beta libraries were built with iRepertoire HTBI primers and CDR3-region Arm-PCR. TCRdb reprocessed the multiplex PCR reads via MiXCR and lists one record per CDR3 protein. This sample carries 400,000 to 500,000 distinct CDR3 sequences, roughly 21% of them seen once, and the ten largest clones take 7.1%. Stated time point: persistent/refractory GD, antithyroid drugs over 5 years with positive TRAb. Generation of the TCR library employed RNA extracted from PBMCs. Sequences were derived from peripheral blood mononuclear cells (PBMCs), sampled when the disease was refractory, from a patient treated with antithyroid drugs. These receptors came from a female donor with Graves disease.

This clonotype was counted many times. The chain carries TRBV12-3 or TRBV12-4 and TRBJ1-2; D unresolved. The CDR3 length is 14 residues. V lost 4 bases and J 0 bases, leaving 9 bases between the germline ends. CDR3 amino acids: CASSYSRTNYGYTF. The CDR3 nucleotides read TGTGCCAGCAGTTATAGCAGGACTAACTATGGCTACACCTTC.

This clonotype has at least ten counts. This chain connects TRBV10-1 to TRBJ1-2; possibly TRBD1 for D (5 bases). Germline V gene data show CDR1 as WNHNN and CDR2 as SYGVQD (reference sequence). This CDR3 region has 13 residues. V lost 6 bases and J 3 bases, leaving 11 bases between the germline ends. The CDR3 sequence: CASSRDRDYGYTF. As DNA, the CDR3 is TGCGCCAGCAGCCGGGACCGAGACTATGGCTACACCTTC.

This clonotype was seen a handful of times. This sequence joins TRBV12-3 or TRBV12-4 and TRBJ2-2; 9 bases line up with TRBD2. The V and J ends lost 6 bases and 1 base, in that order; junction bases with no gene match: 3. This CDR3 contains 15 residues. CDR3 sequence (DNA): TGTGCCAGCAGCACGACTAGCGGGAACACCGGGGAGCTGTTTTTT. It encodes CASSTTSGNTGELFF.

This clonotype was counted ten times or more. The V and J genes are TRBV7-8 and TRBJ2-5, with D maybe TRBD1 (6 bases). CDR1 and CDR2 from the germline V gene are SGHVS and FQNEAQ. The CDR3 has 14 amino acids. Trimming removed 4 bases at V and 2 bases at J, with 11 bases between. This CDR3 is CASSSAGEQETQYF. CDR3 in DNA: TGTGCCAGCAGCTCAGCAGGGGAACAAGAGACCCAGTACTTC.

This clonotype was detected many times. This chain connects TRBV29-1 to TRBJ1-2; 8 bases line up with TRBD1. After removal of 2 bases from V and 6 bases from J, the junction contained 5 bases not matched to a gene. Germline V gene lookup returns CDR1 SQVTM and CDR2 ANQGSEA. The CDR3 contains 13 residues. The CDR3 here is CSVEPAGGDGYTF. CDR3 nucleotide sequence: TGCAGCGTTGAACCGGCAGGGGGCGATGGCTACACCTTC.

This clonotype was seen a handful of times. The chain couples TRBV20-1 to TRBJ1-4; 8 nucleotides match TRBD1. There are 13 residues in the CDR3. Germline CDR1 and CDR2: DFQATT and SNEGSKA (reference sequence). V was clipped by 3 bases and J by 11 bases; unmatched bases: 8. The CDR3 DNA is TGCAGTGCTAGTTATAGTGACAGGGGTAAACTGTTTTTT. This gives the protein CSASYSDRGKLFF.

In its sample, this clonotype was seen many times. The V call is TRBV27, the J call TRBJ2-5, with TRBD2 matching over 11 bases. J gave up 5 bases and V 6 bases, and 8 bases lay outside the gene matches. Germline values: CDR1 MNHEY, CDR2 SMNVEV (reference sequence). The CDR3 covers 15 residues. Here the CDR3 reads CASRRLAGREETQYF. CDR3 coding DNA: TGTGCCAGCAGGCGACTAGCGGGGCGCGAGGAGACCCAGTACTTC.

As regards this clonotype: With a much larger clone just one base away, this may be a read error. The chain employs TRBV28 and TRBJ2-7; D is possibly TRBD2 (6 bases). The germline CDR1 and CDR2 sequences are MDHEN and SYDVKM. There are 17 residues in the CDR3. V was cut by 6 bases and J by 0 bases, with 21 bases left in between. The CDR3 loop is CASSSIARDGSSYEQYF. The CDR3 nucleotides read TGTGCCAGCAGCTCAATCGCCCGGGACGGGAGCTCCTACGAGCAGTACTTC.

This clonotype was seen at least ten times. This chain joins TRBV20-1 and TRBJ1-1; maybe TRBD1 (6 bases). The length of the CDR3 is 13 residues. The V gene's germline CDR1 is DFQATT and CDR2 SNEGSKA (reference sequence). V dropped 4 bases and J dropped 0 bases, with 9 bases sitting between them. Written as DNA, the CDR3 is TGCAGTGCTAACGACAGGCTGAACACTGAAGCTTTCTTT. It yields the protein CSANDRLNTEAFF.

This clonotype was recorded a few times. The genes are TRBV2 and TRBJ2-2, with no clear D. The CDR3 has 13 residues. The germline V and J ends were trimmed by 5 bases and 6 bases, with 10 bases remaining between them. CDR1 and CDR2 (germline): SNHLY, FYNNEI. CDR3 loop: CASSRAEAGELFF. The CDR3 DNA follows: TGTGCCAGCAGTCGGGCCGAGGCCGGGGAGCTGTTTTTT.

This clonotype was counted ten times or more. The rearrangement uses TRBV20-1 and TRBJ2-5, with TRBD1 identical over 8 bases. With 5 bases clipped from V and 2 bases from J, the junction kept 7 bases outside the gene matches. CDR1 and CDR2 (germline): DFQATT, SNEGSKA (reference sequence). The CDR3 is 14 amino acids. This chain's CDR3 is CSAGRTGNQETQYF. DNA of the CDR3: TGCAGTGCTGGGAGGACAGGGAATCAAGAGACCCAGTACTTC.

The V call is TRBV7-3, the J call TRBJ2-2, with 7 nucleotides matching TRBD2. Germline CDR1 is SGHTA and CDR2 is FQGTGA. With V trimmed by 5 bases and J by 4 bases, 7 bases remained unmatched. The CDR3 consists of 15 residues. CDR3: CASSPLGGSTGELFF. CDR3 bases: TGTGCCAGCAGCCCCCTCGGGGGGTCCACCGGGGAGCTGTTTTTT.

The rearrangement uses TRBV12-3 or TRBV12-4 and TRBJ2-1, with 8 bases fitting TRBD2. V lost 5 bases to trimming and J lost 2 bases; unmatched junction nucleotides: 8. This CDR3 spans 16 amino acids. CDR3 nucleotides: TGTGCCAGCAGTCCTCAGCGGGGGCCCCCCTACAATGAGCAGTTCTTC. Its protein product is CASSPQRGPPYNEQFF.

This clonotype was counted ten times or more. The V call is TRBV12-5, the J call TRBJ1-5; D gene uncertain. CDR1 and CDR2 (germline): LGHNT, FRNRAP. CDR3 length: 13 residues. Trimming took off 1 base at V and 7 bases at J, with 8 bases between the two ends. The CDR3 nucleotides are TGTGCTAGTGGTTTGGGGGGTAGCCAGCCCCAGCATTTT. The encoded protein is CASGLGGSQPQHF.

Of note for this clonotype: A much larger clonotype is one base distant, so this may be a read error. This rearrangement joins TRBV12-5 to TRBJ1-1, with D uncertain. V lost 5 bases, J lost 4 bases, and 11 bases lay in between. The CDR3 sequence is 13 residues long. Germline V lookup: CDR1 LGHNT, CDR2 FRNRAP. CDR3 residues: CASGTGTSTEAFF. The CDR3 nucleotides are TGTGCTAGTGGTACCGGAACGAGCACTGAAGCTTTCTTT.

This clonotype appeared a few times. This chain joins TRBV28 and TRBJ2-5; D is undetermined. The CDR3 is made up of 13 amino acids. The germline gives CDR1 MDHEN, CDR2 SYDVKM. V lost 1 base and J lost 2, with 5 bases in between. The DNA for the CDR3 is TGTGCCAGCAGTTTATACAGTCAAGAGACCCAGTACTTC. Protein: CASSLYSQETQYF.

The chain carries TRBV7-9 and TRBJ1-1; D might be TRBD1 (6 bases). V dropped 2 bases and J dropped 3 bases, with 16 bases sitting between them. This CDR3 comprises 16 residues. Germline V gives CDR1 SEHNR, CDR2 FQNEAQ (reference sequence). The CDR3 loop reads CASSLSGGMGYTEAFF. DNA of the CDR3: TGTGCCAGCAGCTTATCGGGGGGCATGGGGTACACTGAAGCTTTCTTT.

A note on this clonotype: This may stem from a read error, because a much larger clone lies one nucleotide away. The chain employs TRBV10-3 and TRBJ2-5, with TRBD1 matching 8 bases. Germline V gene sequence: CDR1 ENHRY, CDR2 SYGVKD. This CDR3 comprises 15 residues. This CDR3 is CAIRGGQGPQEAQYF. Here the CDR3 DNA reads TGTGCCATCAGGGGAGGACAGGGCCCGCAAGAGGCCCAGTACTTC.

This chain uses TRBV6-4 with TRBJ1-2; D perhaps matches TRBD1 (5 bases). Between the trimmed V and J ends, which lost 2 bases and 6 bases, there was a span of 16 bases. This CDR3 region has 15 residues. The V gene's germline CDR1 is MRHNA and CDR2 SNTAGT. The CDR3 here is CASSDGSRGTNGYTF. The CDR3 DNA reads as TGTGCCAGCAGTGACGGTTCCCGCGGGACTAATGGCTACACCTTC.

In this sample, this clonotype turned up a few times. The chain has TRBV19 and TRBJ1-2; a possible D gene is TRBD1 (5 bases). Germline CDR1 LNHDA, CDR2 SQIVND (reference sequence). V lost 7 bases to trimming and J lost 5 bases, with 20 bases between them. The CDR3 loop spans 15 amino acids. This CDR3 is CASTQGFYLRYGYTF. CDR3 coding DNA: TGTGCCAGTACGCAGGGCTTTTACCTCAGATATGGCTACACCTTC.

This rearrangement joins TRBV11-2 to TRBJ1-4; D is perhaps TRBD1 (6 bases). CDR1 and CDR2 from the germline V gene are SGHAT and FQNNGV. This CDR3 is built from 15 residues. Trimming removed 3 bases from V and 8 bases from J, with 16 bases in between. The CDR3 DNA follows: TGTGCCAGCAGCTTCTACGGGGGCGGGGGAGAAAAACTGTTTTTT. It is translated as CASSFYGGGGEKLFF.

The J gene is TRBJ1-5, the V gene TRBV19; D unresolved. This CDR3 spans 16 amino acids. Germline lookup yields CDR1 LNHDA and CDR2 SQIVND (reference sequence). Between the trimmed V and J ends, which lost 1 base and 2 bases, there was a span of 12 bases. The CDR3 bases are TGTGCCAGTAGTATAGCCTTCGAAAAACGCAATCAGCCCCAGCATTTT. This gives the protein CASSIAFEKRNQPQHF.

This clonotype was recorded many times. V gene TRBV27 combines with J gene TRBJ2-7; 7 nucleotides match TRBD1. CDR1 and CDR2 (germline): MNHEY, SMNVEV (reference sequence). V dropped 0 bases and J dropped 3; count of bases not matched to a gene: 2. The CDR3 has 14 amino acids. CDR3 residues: CASSLSQGVYEQYF. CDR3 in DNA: TGTGCCAGCAGTTTATCGCAGGGGGTCTACGAGCAGTACTTC.

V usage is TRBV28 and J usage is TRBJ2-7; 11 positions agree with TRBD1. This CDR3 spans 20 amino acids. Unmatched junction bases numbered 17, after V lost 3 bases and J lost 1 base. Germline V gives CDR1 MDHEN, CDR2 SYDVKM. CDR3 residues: CASSFYLGGQGVYRSYEQYF. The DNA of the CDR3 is TGTGCCAGCAGTTTTTATTTGGGGGGACAGGGGGTTTATCGGTCCTACGAGCAGTACTTC.

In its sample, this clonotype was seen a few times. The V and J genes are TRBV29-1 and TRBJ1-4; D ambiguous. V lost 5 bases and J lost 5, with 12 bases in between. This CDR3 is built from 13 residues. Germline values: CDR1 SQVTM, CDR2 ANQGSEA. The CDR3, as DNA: TGCAGCGTTTCCAGAATGGAAAATGAAAAACTGTTTTTT. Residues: CSVSRMENEKLFF.

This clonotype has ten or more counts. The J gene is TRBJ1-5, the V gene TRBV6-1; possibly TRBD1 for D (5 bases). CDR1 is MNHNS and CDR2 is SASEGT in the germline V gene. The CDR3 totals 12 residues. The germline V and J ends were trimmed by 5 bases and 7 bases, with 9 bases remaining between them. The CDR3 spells CASSPQEQPQHF. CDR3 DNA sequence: TGTGCCAGCAGTCCACAGGAACAGCCCCAGCATTTT.

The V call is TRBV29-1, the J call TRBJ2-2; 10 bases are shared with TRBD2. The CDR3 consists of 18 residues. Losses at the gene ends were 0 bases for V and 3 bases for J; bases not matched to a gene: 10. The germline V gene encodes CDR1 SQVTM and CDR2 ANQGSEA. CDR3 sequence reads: CSVEDPTAGGHHTGELFF. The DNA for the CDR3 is TGCAGCGTTGAAGATCCGACAGCGGGGGGGCATCACACCGGGGAGCTGTTTTTT.

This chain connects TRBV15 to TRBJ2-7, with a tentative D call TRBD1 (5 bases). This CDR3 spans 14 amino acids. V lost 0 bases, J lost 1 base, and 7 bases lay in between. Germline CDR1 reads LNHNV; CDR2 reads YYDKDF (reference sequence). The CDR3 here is CATSRETVSYEQYF. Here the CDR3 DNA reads TGTGCCACCAGCAGAGAGACAGTTTCCTACGAGCAGTACTTC.

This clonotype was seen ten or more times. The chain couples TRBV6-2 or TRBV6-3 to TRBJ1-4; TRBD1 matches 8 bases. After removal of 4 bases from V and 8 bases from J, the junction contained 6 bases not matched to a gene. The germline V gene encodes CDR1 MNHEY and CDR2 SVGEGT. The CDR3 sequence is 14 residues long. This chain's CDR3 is CASSSGQGREKLFF. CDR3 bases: TGTGCCAGCAGTTCCGGACAGGGAAGGGAAAAACTGTTTTTT.

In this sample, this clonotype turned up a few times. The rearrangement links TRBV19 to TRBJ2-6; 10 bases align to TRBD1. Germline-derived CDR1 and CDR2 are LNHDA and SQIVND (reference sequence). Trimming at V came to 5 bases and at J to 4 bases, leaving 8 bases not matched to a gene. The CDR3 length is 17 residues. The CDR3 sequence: CASSPTGTGAGANVLTF. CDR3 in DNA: TGTGCCAGTAGTCCCACCGGGACAGGGGCCGGGGCCAACGTCCTGACTTTC.

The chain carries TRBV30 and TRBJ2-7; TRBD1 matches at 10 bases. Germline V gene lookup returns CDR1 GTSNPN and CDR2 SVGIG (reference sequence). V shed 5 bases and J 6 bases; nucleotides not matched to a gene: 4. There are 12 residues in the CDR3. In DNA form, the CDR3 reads TGTGCCTGGGGGACAGGGGTTGTCGAGCAGTACTTC. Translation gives CAWGTGVVEQYF.